Presented here are 3 T cell receptor beta chains from one specimen sequenced in a study of cytomegalovirus exposure and HLA in healthy donors. PCR amplification relied on 60 Vbeta primers (plus 13 Jbeta primers). Produced via immunoSEQ multiplex PCR; TCRdb's table is partial and in-frame only. Here the sample spans over 130,000 clones, approximately 80% being singletons. Sequencing was done on a sample of PBMCs. All receptors come from a woman aged 40 to 55 in good health and CMV-seropositive.

CDR3 DNA: TGTGCCAGCCTTCCTGGGGGACAGGGAGCGAACACCGGGGAGCTGTTTTTT. It specifies CASLPGGQGANTGELFF. The chain joins TRBV19 to TRBJ2-2; TRBD1 agrees at 9 bases. Germline CDR1 reads LNHDA; CDR2 reads SQIVND (reference sequence). With 9 bases clipped from V and 0 bases from J, the junction kept 11 bases outside the gene matches. CDR3 length: 17 residues.

For the CDR3, the DNA is TGTGCCAGCAGTGAAAATTGGGGCGGCTACAATGAGCAGTTCTTC. Protein: CASSENWGGYNEQFF. This chain uses TRBV25-1 with TRBJ2-1, with a possible D match to TRBD1 (5 bases). This CDR3 is built from 15 residues. V gave up 2 bases and J gave up 3 bases, with 11 bases separating them. From germline, CDR1 is MGHDK and CDR2 SYGVNS.

Notes on this clone: One junction end does not reproduce the germline sequence, and a read error may be involved. Other nucleotide sequences from this sample produce the same CDR3. V is TRBV2 and J is TRBJ2-1, with 7 bases aligning to TRBD2. CDR3 size: 14 residues. Germline lookup yields CDR1 SNHLY and CDR2 FYNNEI. The CDR3 sequence is CATRGVNNYNEQFF. DNA of the CDR3: TGCGCCACCCGGGGGGTCAACAACTACAATGAGCAGTTCTTC. Looking up the rest from reference TRBV2 and TRBJ2-1 gives the full variable domain: EPEVTQTPSHQVTQMGQEVILRCVPISNHLYFYWYRQILGQKVEFLVSFYNNEISEKSEIFDDQFSVERPDGSNFTLKIRSTKLEDSAMYFCATRGVNNYNEQFFGPGTRLTVL.